The 32 T cell receptor beta chains below all came from one sample that was sequenced in a study of early T cells in non-severe SARS-CoV-2 infection. TCRdb redid the calling of the 5' RACE reads with MiXCR, one entry per CDR3 protein. The repertoire holds around 70,000 distinct CDR3 sequences, around 8.7% seen once, with roughly 3.2% in the top ten. Specimen: whole blood. Source of these receptors: an adult who was a healthcare worker with PCR-confirmed SARS-CoV-2 infection or an uninfected control (not recorded which).

The table lists this clonotype with a few counts. The V and J genes are TRBV5-6 and TRBJ1-6, with TRBD1 as a possible D gene (5 bases). Germline CDR1 reads SGHDT; CDR2 reads YYEEEE. The CDR3 covers 15 residues. The germline V and J ends were trimmed by 2 bases and 9 bases, with 15 bases remaining between them. The CDR3 DNA reads as TGTGCCAGCAGCTTCGGGCTGCAGGGCAGTTCACCCCTCCACTTT. Protein product: CASSFGLQGSSPLHF.

This clonotype has a count of ten or more. The chain uses TRBV6-6 and TRBJ1-1; D call uncertain. The germline V gene encodes CDR1 MNHNY and CDR2 SVGAGI (reference sequence). V was clipped by 7 bases and J by 2 bases, with 14 bases between them. This CDR3 region has 14 residues. The CDR3 protein is CASTLRAINTEAFF. As DNA, the CDR3 is TGTGCCAGCACCCTCCGGGCGATCAACACTGAAGCTTTCTTT.

Details on this clonotype: A much larger clonotype is one base distant, so this may be a read error. The genes are TRBV21-1 and TRBJ1-4; the tabulated D call, TRBD1, remains unverified against the DNA. TRBV21-1 counts as a pseudogene. The CDR3 covers 17 residues. The CDR3 nucleotides are TGTGCCAGCAGCAAAGATGGAGGTCCGACTGGGGGTGAAAAACTGTTTTTT. Protein sequence: CASSKDGGPTGGEKLFF.

CDR3 sequence (DNA): TGTGCCAGCAGTGAGTTGGATGAAAAACTGTTTTTT. It is translated as CASSELDEKLFF. The rearrangement uses TRBV2 and TRBJ1-4; D is ambiguous. The germline V gene encodes CDR1 SNHLY and CDR2 FYNNEI. V lost 3 bases to trimming and J lost 6 bases, with 5 bases between them. The CDR3 covers 12 residues.

The sample holds a few counts of this clonotype. V is TRBV5-1 and J is TRBJ2-5; D ambiguous. V lost 2 bases and J lost 4, with 6 bases in between. Germline values: CDR1 SGHRS, CDR2 YFSETQ. CDR3 length: 12 amino acids. Here the CDR3 reads CASSLIGETQYF. As DNA, the CDR3 is TGCGCCAGCAGCTTAATCGGAGAGACCCAGTACTTC.

The rearrangement uses TRBV18 and TRBJ2-7; the match to TRBD1 covers 7 bases. This CDR3 has 14 amino acids. J lost 2 bases, V lost 3 bases, and 4 bases had no gene match. The germline gives CDR1 KGHSH, CDR2 LQKENI. The CDR3 bases are TGTGCCAGCTCACCCCCGGGACAGCCCTACGAGCAGTACTTC. Translated, it gives CASSPPGQPYEQYF. The full variable domain, in which reference TRBV18 and TRBJ2-7 provide the parts outside the CDR3, is NAGVMQNPRHLVRRRGQEARLRCSPMKGHSHVYWYRQLPEEGLKFMVYLQKENIIDESGMPKERFSAEFPKEGPSILRIQQVVRGDSAAYFCASSPPGQPYEQYFGPGTRLTVT.

This clonotype was picked up many times. The genes are TRBV5-1 and TRBJ2-1; D may correspond to TRBD1 or TRBD2 (5 bases each). CDR3 length equals 14 residues. Trimming took off 0 bases at V and 6 bases at J, with 10 bases between the two ends. The germline CDR1 and CDR2 sequences are SGHRS and YFSETQ. The CDR3 sequence is CASSLAGTLNEQFF. DNA of the CDR3: TGCGCCAGCAGCTTGGCCGGGACGCTCAATGAGCAGTTCTTC.

A word on this clonotype: A much larger clone is a single base away; this may be a read error. The chain joins TRBV7-6 to TRBJ2-3; D remains unclear. V lost 5 bases, J lost 3 bases, and 9 bases lay in between. The CDR3 totals 13 residues. Germline lookup yields CDR1 SGHVS and CDR2 FNYEAQ. Here the CDR3 reads CASSSYATDTQYF. The CDR3 bases are TGTGCCAGCAGCAGCTATGCGACAGATACGCAGTATTTT.

The sample holds many counts of this clonotype. The chain carries TRBV7-6 and TRBJ2-3, with TRBD1 matching over 8 bases. Germline V gives CDR1 SGHVS, CDR2 FNYEAQ. J lost 4 bases, V lost 4 bases, and 10 bases had no gene match. This CDR3 has 16 residues. CDR3 nucleotide sequence: TGTGCCAGCAGCTCCCCGGGACAGGAGGGAGCAGATACGCAGTATTTT. Its translation is CASSSPGQEGADTQYF.

The J gene is TRBJ2-5, the V gene TRBV7-9; D assignment may be TRBD1 or TRBD2 (5 bases each). Per the germline V gene, CDR1 is SEHNR and CDR2 is FQNEAQ (reference sequence). This CDR3 contains 16 residues. V was shortened by 6 bases and J by 0 bases, with 17 bases between the two germline ends. Written as DNA, the CDR3 is TGTGCCAGCAGTTGGGGCGGACTTTCGTACCAAGAGACCCAGTACTTC. Protein: CASSWGGLSYQETQYF.

This clonotype has at least ten counts. The chain joins TRBV30 to TRBJ2-1; 8 bases are shared with TRBD1. This CDR3 comprises 13 residues. With V trimmed by 3 bases and J by 7 bases, 5 bases remained unmatched. Germline loops: CDR1 GTSNPN, CDR2 SVGIG (reference sequence). CDR3 in amino acids: CAWRDDRGNEQFF. CDR3 bases: TGTGCCTGGAGGGACGACAGGGGAAATGAGCAGTTCTTC.

The table lists this clonotype with many counts. The gene calls are TRBV4-1 and TRBJ2-2; 7 nucleotides match TRBD1. This CDR3 region has 19 residues. V gave up 2 bases and J gave up 1 base; unmatched junction bases: 13. The V gene's germline CDR1 is MGHRA and CDR2 YSYEKL. For the CDR3, the DNA is TGCGCCAGCAGCCAACCAACAGGGGCTGAGACTAAGAACACCGGGGAGCTGTTTTTT. This codes for CASSQPTGAETKNTGELFF.

This clonotype turned up a few times. The V call is TRBV7-3, the J call TRBJ2-1; possibly TRBD2 for D (6 bases). Germline V gene data show CDR1 as SGHTA and CDR2 as FQGTGA. The CDR3 is 13 amino acids. V lost 5 bases to trimming and J lost 6 bases, with 11 bases between them. DNA for the CDR3: TGTGCCAGCAGCAGCCCTAGCGTCAATGAGCAGTTCTTC. As protein: CASSSPSVNEQFF.

This chain links TRBV7-2 with TRBJ2-1, with 9 bases identical to TRBD2. With V trimmed by 0 bases and J by 2 bases, 5 bases remained unmatched. Germline loops: CDR1 SGHTA, CDR2 FQGNSA. The CDR3 spans 17 residues. CDR3 loop: CASSLAGLASTYNEQFF. The CDR3 coding sequence is TGTGCCAGCAGCTTAGCAGGACTAGCGAGCACCTACAATGAGCAGTTCTTC.

This rearrangement joins TRBV2 to TRBJ2-3, with D unresolved. Trimming left V 11 bases short and J 4 bases short, with 13 bases between. Looked up from germline, CDR1 is SNHLY and CDR2 is FYNNEI. The CDR3 loop spans 12 amino acids. The DNA of the CDR3 is TGTGCCGGACGGATGTTGGCAGATACGCAGTATTTT. Protein product: CAGRMLADTQYF.

Many counts were recorded for this clonotype. The V call is TRBV6-6, the J call TRBJ2-1, with D unresolved. The CDR3 has 14 residues. V lost 7 bases, J lost 1 base, and 11 bases lay in between. The V gene's germline CDR1 is MNHNY and CDR2 SVGAGI (reference sequence). The CDR3 protein is CASTQIGSYNEQFF. CDR3 DNA sequence: TGTGCCAGCACCCAAATTGGGTCCTACAATGAGCAGTTCTTC.

This clonotype has a count of ten or more. In DNA, the CDR3 is TGTGCCAGCACCTCCTTACAGGGCACTTGGGAGTTCTTC. Translated: CASTSLQGTWEFF. The chain recombines TRBV27 with TRBJ2-1, with a weak D call TRBD1 (6 bases). V was clipped by 7 bases and J by 14 bases, with 21 bases between them. From germline, CDR1 is MNHEY and CDR2 SMNVEV (reference sequence). The CDR3 loop spans 13 amino acids.

A few counts support this clonotype. This chain connects TRBV20-1 to TRBJ2-7, with D uncertain. There are 12 residues in the CDR3. Germline V gene data show CDR1 as DFQATT and CDR2 as SNEGSKA (reference sequence). Trimming cost V 6 bases and J 6 bases, with 15 bases left between them. CDR3 sequence: CSALVAAAEQYF. In DNA, the CDR3 is TGCAGTGCCCTCGTCGCGGCAGCCGAGCAGTACTTC.

Many counts were recorded for this clonotype. The junction differs from germline at one of its ends, possibly a read error. The chain is built from TRBV7-2 and TRBJ1-1; 11 bases align to TRBD1. This CDR3 spans 14 amino acids. Germline assignment: CDR1 SGHTA and CDR2 FQGNSA. CDR3 sequence: CASSLGTGGTEVFF. The CDR3 coding sequence is TGTGCCAGCAGCTTGGGGACAGGGGGAACTGAAGTTTTCTTT.

This clonotype appeared many times. J is TRBJ1-4 and V is TRBV12-3 or TRBV12-4; TRBD1 might be the D (5 bases). CDR3 length equals 15 residues. V lost 3 bases, J lost 5 bases, and 13 bases lay in between. In DNA form, the CDR3 reads TGTGCCAGCAGTTTGTCCGTGGGACCCAATGAAAAACTGTTTTTT. This translates into CASSLSVGPNEKLFF.

This clonotype was seen ten or more times. The CDR3 spells CASRRRGTGELFF. In DNA form, the CDR3 reads TGTGCCAGCAGGCGGAGGGGGACCGGGGAGCTGTTTTTT. V usage is TRBV7-6 and J usage is TRBJ2-2; D assignment may be TRBD1 or TRBD2 (6 bases each). This CDR3 is 13 amino acids long. Per germline, CDR1 SGHVS and CDR2 FNYEAQ. V lost 6 bases and J lost 5, with 10 bases in between.

The V gene is TRBV4-2, the J gene TRBJ2-3; the D gene is possibly TRBD2 (5 bases). Germline-derived CDR1 and CDR2 are LGHNA and YNFKEQ. Trimming cost V 0 bases and J 2 bases, with 9 bases left between them. The CDR3 has 15 residues. CDR3 sequence: CASSQDPGNTDTQYF. CDR3 nucleotide sequence: TGTGCCAGCAGCCAAGATCCGGGAAACACAGATACGCAGTATTTT.

Only one count was recorded for this clonotype. The chain carries TRBV14 and TRBJ2-1, with D unresolved. The CDR3 contains 14 residues. Looked up from germline, CDR1 is SGHDN and CDR2 is FVKESK. The ends were cut back, 8 bases at V and 0 bases at J, with 11 bases in the middle. CDR3: CASQELSSYNEQFF. CDR3 nucleotides: TGTGCCAGCCAGGAGTTGAGCTCCTACAATGAGCAGTTCTTC.

This clonotype was observed a few times. The CDR3 DNA reads TGTGCCAGCAGCCCTAGCGGCCAGTCCTACAATGAGCAGTTCTTC. As protein: CASSPSGQSYNEQFF. The chain couples TRBV7-2 to TRBJ2-1; 7 bases agree with TRBD2. The CDR3 contains 15 residues. The trim removed 5 bases at V and 1 base at J, leaving 5 bases unmatched. Germline CDR1 reads SGHTA; CDR2 reads FQGNSA. Full variable domain (outside the CDR3, taken from reference TRBV7-2 and TRBJ2-1): GAGVSQSPSNKVTEKGKDVELRCDPISGHTALYWYRQSLGQGLEFLIYFQGNSAPDKSGLPSDRFSAERTGGSVSTLTIQRTQQEDSAVYLCASSPSGQSYNEQFFGPGTRLTVL.

At least ten counts were recorded for this clonotype. The chain joins TRBV19 to TRBJ2-1; 8 positions match TRBD1. The CDR3 extends over 13 amino acids. The V segment lost 6 bases and the J segment 8 bases; nucleotides outside the gene matches: 6. Germline values: CDR1 LNHDA, CDR2 SQIVND (reference sequence). The CDR3 spells CASRPRGPDEQFF. CDR3 coding DNA: TGTGCCAGTAGGCCCAGGGGGCCTGATGAGCAGTTCTTC.

This clonotype was recorded many times. The V and J genes are TRBV12-3 or TRBV12-4 and TRBJ2-7; D remains ambiguous. This CDR3 has 13 residues. V was cut by 2 bases and J by 3 bases, with 8 bases left in between. CDR3 DNA: TGTGCCAGCAGTTTAACCCTTTACTACGAGCAGTACTTC. Amino acid sequence: CASSLTLYYEQYF.

The rearrangement joins TRBV27 to TRBJ1-5, with a tentative D call TRBD1 (5 bases). The germline gives CDR1 MNHEY, CDR2 SMNVEV (reference sequence). CDR3 length equals 14 residues. Trimming cost V 0 bases and J 7 bases, with 10 bases left between them. The CDR3 is CASSLSNWGQPQHF. Written as DNA, the CDR3 is TGTGCCAGCAGTTTATCGAATTGGGGCCAGCCCCAGCATTTT.

At least ten counts were recorded for this clonotype. The chain has TRBV14 and TRBJ1-6, with D uncertain. This CDR3 comprises 13 residues. Germline V gives CDR1 SGHDN, CDR2 FVKESK. Trimming cost V 1 base and J 10 bases, with 8 bases left between them. The CDR3, as DNA: TGTGCCAGCAGCCAAGTCCCCTGGTCACCCCTCCACTTT. Amino acid sequence: CASSQVPWSPLHF.

The rearrangement links TRBV27 to TRBJ1-1; possible D gene TRBD1, 5 bases. Trimming cost V 3 bases and J 2 bases, with 19 bases left between them. CDR3 length: 17 amino acids. The germline V gene encodes CDR1 MNHEY and CDR2 SMNVEV (reference sequence). CDR3 loop: CASSLTPTTAINTEAFF. CDR3 bases: TGTGCCAGCAGTTTGACCCCCACGACAGCCATAAACACTGAAGCTTTCTTT.

Worth noting for this clonotype: Sequence at one end of the junction differs from germline and may be a read error. This sequence joins TRBV29-1 and TRBJ2-3, with 13 bases that match TRBD2. Germline CDR1 SQVTM, CDR2 ANQGSEA. The CDR3 is 13 residues long. CDR3 nucleotide sequence: TGCAGCGTCGGACTAGCGGGAGCAGATATGCAGTATTTT. Protein product: CSVGLAGADMQYF.

This clonotype was seen a handful of times. The CDR3 DNA is TGTGCCAGCAGGATAGCGGGAGCTCAAGAGACCCAGTACTTC. This encodes CASRIAGAQETQYF. The chain uses TRBV7-2 and TRBJ2-5; 9 nucleotides align to TRBD2. Trimming removed 6 bases from V and 2 bases from J; junction bases left unmatched: 4. The CDR3 runs 14 residues. CDR1 and CDR2 from the germline V gene are SGHTA and FQGNSA.

This clonotype was seen a few times. This rearrangement joins TRBV9 to TRBJ2-5; 13 nucleotides agree with TRBD2. With V trimmed by 4 bases and J by 5 bases, 5 bases remained unmatched. CDR1 is SGDLS, CDR2 YYNGEE, per germline. This CDR3 is built from 15 residues. CDR3 coding DNA: TGTGCCAGCAGCTTGGGACTAGCGGGAAGTGAGACCCAGTACTTC. It specifies CASSLGLAGSETQYF.